One and the same sample provided the 27 T cell receptor beta chains below, sequenced in a study of T cells in Graves' hyperthyroidism and ophthalmopathy. Amplification yielded TCR beta CDR3 regions, with RNA transcripts as the source. The TCR CDR3 first-round RT-PCR relied on the HTBI primer set. TCRdb reanalysed the multiplex PCR reads using MiXCR and keeps one entry per CDR3 protein. The table lists about 580,000 distinct CDR3 sequences, approximately 13% of them singletons. Sequenced material: blood. All receptors come from a woman in her twenties or thirties with Graves' hyperthyroidism that later progressed to Graves' ophthalmopathy.

This clonotype showed up just a few times. This chain links TRBV20-1 with TRBJ2-3, with TRBD2 matching over 11 bases. This CDR3 is built from 15 residues. The germline gives CDR1 DFQATT, CDR2 SNEGSKA (reference sequence). With V trimmed by 4 bases and J by 2 bases, 5 bases remained unmatched. CDR3 sequence reads: CSAKVAGGFTDTQYF. The CDR3 DNA reads TGCAGTGCTAAAGTAGCGGGAGGGTTCACAGATACGCAGTATTTT.

V and J are TRBV11-2 and TRBJ1-2; D call uncertain. The germline V gene encodes CDR1 SGHAT and CDR2 FQNNGV. The CDR3 is 15 amino acids. V lost 0 bases and J 5 bases, leaving 13 bases between the germline ends. The CDR3 DNA sequence: TGTGCCAGCAGCTTAGAACTAGGGTTGGGGTATGGCTACACCTTC. This gives the protein CASSLELGLGYGYTF.

At least ten counts were recorded for this clonotype. This chain connects TRBV28 to TRBJ2-5; D might be TRBD1 or TRBD2, each matching 5 bases. The CDR3 totals 11 residues. Germline values: CDR1 MDHEN, CDR2 SYDVKM. V shed 10 bases and J shed 7 bases, with 13 bases lying between them. In nucleotides, the CDR3 is TGTGCCACCTGGGACGGAGTGACCCAGTACTTC. Its protein product is CATWDGVTQYF.

This clonotype has ten or more counts. This chain joins TRBV6-1 and TRBJ2-7; perhaps TRBD1 as D (5 bases). The CDR3 length is 12 residues. Trimming cost V 7 bases and J 2 bases, with 9 bases left between them. CDR1 and CDR2 (germline): MNHNS, SASEGT. The CDR3 DNA follows: TGTGCCAGCACCTCGACAGCCTACGAGCAGTACTTC. Residues: CASTSTAYEQYF.

This clonotype has a count of ten or more. This chain connects TRBV6-9 to TRBJ2-5; 15 bases map to TRBD2. V lost 4 bases and J lost 5; bases outside the gene matches: 14. The CDR3 is 19 amino acids. CDR1 MNHGY and CDR2 SVAAGI come from the germline V gene. The CDR3 nucleotides read TGTGCCAGCAGTTCTCTCGCTTCAGGACTAGCGGGAGGGGGGGAGACCCAGTACTTC. It encodes CASSSLASGLAGGGETQYF.

This clonotype was seen a handful of times. The chain couples TRBV29-1 to TRBJ2-5; D remains ambiguous. This CDR3 has 14 residues. V was clipped by 4 bases and J by 2 bases, with 14 bases between them. CDR1 SQVTM and CDR2 ANQGSEA come from the germline V gene. CDR3 DNA: TGCAGCGTTGTTGCCGGTATTAGACAAGAGACCCAGTACTTC. Its translation is CSVVAGIRQETQYF.

This clonotype was observed a few times. J is TRBJ2-5 and V is TRBV20-1; weak D call: TRBD2 (6 bases). Per the germline V gene, CDR1 is DFQATT and CDR2 is SNEGSKA (reference sequence). The germline V and J ends were trimmed by 4 bases and 0 bases, with 6 bases remaining between them. There are 12 residues in the CDR3. The CDR3 is CSATGDQETQYF. The CDR3 DNA sequence: TGCAGTGCTACGGGGGACCAAGAGACCCAGTACTTC.

CDR3 residues: CASSYLAGASNEQFF. CDR3 in DNA: TGTGCCAGCAGTTACCTGGCGGGAGCATCCAATGAGCAGTTCTTC. This sequence joins TRBV6-2 or TRBV6-3 and TRBJ2-1, with TRBD2 matching 7 bases. V was pared by 2 bases and J by 6 bases, with 7 bases of the junction left unmatched. The CDR3 consists of 15 residues. Germline-derived CDR1 and CDR2 are MNHEY and SVGEGT.

This clonotype has at least ten counts. The chain recombines TRBV18 with TRBJ2-7; D may correspond to TRBD1 or TRBD2 (7 bases each). Germline-derived CDR1 and CDR2 are KGHSH and LQKENI. V lost 0 bases, J lost 4 bases, and 16 bases lay in between. CDR3 length: 16 residues. The CDR3 DNA reads TGTGCCAGCTCACCACCGGGACTACAGGGGAGGTACGAGCAGTACTTC. Translation gives CASSPPGLQGRYEQYF. Drawing the rest from reference TRBV18 and TRBJ2-7, the complete variable domain is NAGVMQNPRHLVRRRGQEARLRCSPMKGHSHVYWYRQLPEEGLKFMVYLQKENIIDESGMPKERFSAEFPKEGPSILRIQQVVRGDSAAYFCASSPPGLQGRYEQYFGPGTRLTVT.

This clonotype was seen repeatedly, ten times or more. The chain employs TRBV12-5 and TRBJ2-7; D may be TRBD2 (6 bases). In germline, CDR1 is LGHNT, CDR2 FRNRAP. The CDR3 contains 16 residues. Trimming left V 3 bases short and J 0 bases short, with 15 bases between. The CDR3 bases are TGTGCTAGTGGTTTCGCCGGAGCGGGTCTCTCCTACGAGCAGTACTTC. It specifies CASGFAGAGLSYEQYF.

This clonotype was observed at least ten times. This sequence joins TRBV29-1 and TRBJ2-7, with 7 bases fitting TRBD2. CDR1 is SQVTM, CDR2 ANQGSEA, per germline. This CDR3 comprises 13 residues. V lost 5 bases to trimming and J lost 2 bases; unmatched junction nucleotides: 6. The CDR3 DNA follows: TGCAGCGTTCTGCCGGGACTACCCTACGAGCAGTACTTC. This gives the protein CSVLPGLPYEQYF.

This clonotype showed up many times. The rearrangement links TRBV7-2 to TRBJ2-7, with D maybe TRBD2 (6 bases). Germline V gene data show CDR1 as SGHTA and CDR2 as FQGNSA. The V gene lost 5 bases and the J gene lost 7 bases, with 9 bases spanning the gap. This CDR3 is built from 11 residues. The CDR3 loop is CASSPGVEQYF. DNA of the CDR3: TGTGCCAGCAGCCCGGGGGTGGAGCAGTACTTC. The variable domain in full, completed from reference TRBV7-2 and TRBJ2-7, reads GAGVSQSPSNKVTEKGKDVELRCDPISGHTALYWYRQSLGQGLEFLIYFQGNSAPDKSGLPSDRFSAERTGGSVSTLTIQRTQQEDSAVYLCASSPGVEQYFGPGTRLTVT.

This clonotype was detected many times. The chain couples TRBV25-1 to TRBJ1-5; D remains unclear. Germline CDR1 MGHDK, CDR2 SYGVNS. V gave up 8 bases and J gave up 0 bases, with 5 bases separating them. This CDR3 has 12 residues. CDR3 amino acids: CASQSSNQPQHF. The CDR3 region has the DNA TGTGCCAGCCAGAGTAGCAATCAGCCCCAGCATTTT.

V and J are TRBV20-1 and TRBJ2-7; D perhaps matches TRBD2 (6 bases). The CDR3 contains 13 residues. Between the trimmed V and J ends, which lost 3 bases and 3 bases, there was a span of 12 bases. The V gene's germline CDR1 is DFQATT and CDR2 SNEGSKA (reference sequence). CDR3 coding DNA: TGCAGTGCTAGTGGGACTCCATTCTACGAGCAGTACTTC. This codes for CSASGTPFYEQYF.

Concerning this clonotype: A much larger clone differs by one base, so this may be a read error. The chain joins TRBV6-1 to TRBJ2-5, with 11 bases that match TRBD2. CDR1 and CDR2 (germline): MNHNS, SASEGT. The CDR3 contains 14 residues. The CDR3 here is CASKRVAGGEIQYF. The CDR3, as DNA: TGTGCCAGCAAAAGGGTAGCGGGAGGGGAGATCCAGTACTTC.

This clonotype was seen a few times. The gene calls are TRBV19 and TRBJ1-3, with 7 nucleotides matching TRBD1. This CDR3 region has 17 residues. V shed 3 bases, J shed 0 bases, and the junction held 8 bases outside the gene matches. Germline lookup yields CDR1 LNHDA and CDR2 SQIVND (reference sequence). Here the CDR3 DNA reads TGTGCCAGTAGTATTTCAAACCGGGACAGCTCTGGAAACACCATATATTTT. Its protein product is CASSISNRDSSGNTIYF.

The chain combines TRBV20-1 with TRBJ2-7; maybe TRBD2 (6 bases). This CDR3 contains 15 residues. Trimming shortened V by 3 bases and J by 5 bases, and 20 bases separated the two germline ends. Germline V gene data show CDR1 as DFQATT and CDR2 as SNEGSKA (reference sequence). The CDR3 DNA is TGCAGTGCTAGTGGGGCCAGTGGCGGGATCAACGAGCAGTACTTC. It encodes CSASGASGGINEQYF.

This clonotype has more than one count but fewer than ten. J is TRBJ2-7 and V is TRBV20-1; unclear D gene. V lost 2 bases to trimming and J lost 1 base, with 9 bases between them. The CDR3 consists of 13 residues. Germline lookup yields CDR1 DFQATT and CDR2 SNEGSKA (reference sequence). The CDR3 DNA sequence: TGCAGTGCTAGATCCCTGCTTTCCTACGAGCAGTACTTC. It translates to CSARSLLSYEQYF.

A single count supports this clonotype. This chain joins TRBV30 and TRBJ1-5, with no clear D. This CDR3 region has 13 residues. V was pared by 4 bases and J by 3 bases, with 10 bases between. Germline V gene sequence: CDR1 GTSNPN, CDR2 SVGIG (reference sequence). The CDR3 DNA is TGTGCCTGGAATTCCCAGGACAATCAGCCCCAGCATTTT. Its translation: CAWNSQDNQPQHF.

This clonotype was counted between two and nine times. The chain uses TRBV7-8 and TRBJ1-4; 9 bases are a match to TRBD1. This CDR3 has 18 residues. Germline-derived CDR1 and CDR2 are SGHVS and FQNEAQ. The V and J ends lost 7 bases and 8 bases, in that order; junction bases with no gene match: 20. The CDR3 DNA is TGTGCCAGCAACGAAGGACGTTTTTCGACAGGGGGAAAGGAAAAACTGTTTTTT. Translated, it gives CASNEGRFSTGGKEKLFF.

In this sample, this clonotype turned up many times. The rearrangement uses TRBV13 and TRBJ1-6, with D possibly matching TRBD1 (5 bases). Germline CDR1 reads PRHDT; CDR2 reads FYEKMQ (reference sequence). Trimming removed 0 bases from V and 10 bases from J, with 13 bases in between. CDR3 length: 15 residues. The CDR3 nucleotides read TGTGCCAGCAGCTTAGGGGGGCTGGAAGGATCACCCCTCCACTTT. Its translation: CASSLGGLEGSPLHF.

At least ten counts were recorded for this clonotype. The rearrangement links TRBV12-3 or TRBV12-4 to TRBJ1-4; 8 bases match TRBD1. This CDR3 region has 13 residues. Germline trimming cut 10 bases from V and 7 bases from J; bases unmatched to any gene: 8. CDR3 DNA: TGTGCCACCCGCAGGGGGCGCGGTGAAAAACTGTTTTTT. It yields the protein CATRRGRGEKLFF.

The J gene is TRBJ2-7, the V gene TRBV6-2 or TRBV6-3; TRBD2 might be the D (6 bases). Germline-derived CDR1 and CDR2 are MNHEY and SVGEGT. This CDR3 is built from 17 residues. V was shortened by 0 bases and J by 6 bases, with 21 bases between the two germline ends. The CDR3 region is CASSYSMPDYWGSEQYF. The CDR3 DNA follows: TGTGCCAGCAGTTACTCGATGCCGGACTATTGGGGCAGCGAGCAGTACTTC.

The genes are TRBV6-1 and TRBJ2-3; tentatively, D is TRBD1 (5 bases). The germline V and J ends were trimmed by 5 bases and 3 bases, with 12 bases remaining between them. This CDR3 has 14 residues. CDR1 and CDR2 from the germline V gene are MNHNS and SASEGT. This CDR3 is CASSYNRQTDTQYF. CDR3 in DNA: TGTGCCAGCAGTTATAACAGACAGACAGATACGCAGTATTTT.

This clonotype appeared many times. The rearrangement uses TRBV24-1 and TRBJ2-3; TRBD2 matches at 8 bases. Germline V gene sequence: CDR1 KGHDR, CDR2 SFDVKD. J gave up 1 base and V 4 bases, and 15 bases lay outside the gene matches. The CDR3 totals 19 residues. The CDR3, as DNA: TGTGCCACCAGTGACCCCCTAGTAGGAGCGGGAGTACGCACAGATACGCAGTATTTT. Translating it yields CATSDPLVGAGVRTDTQYF.

This clonotype appeared many times. The chain links TRBV30 to TRBJ1-1, with a possible D match to TRBD1 (6 bases). V was cut by 3 bases and J by 4 bases, with 15 bases left in between. Per germline, CDR1 GTSNPN and CDR2 SVGIG (reference sequence). This CDR3 comprises 14 residues. The CDR3 sequence is CAWSRGGQGTEAFF. The CDR3 DNA reads TGTGCCTGGAGCAGAGGGGGGCAGGGCACTGAAGCTTTCTTT.

This clonotype was seen only a few times. The chain employs TRBV25-1 and TRBJ1-2; no clear D gene. The V gene lost 0 bases and the J gene lost 7 bases, with 18 bases spanning the gap. CDR1 MGHDK and CDR2 SYGVNS come from the germline V gene. The CDR3 runs to 16 residues. The CDR3 DNA sequence: TGTGCCAGCAGTGAATATGTCGGGCAGGAGGAGGTTGGCTACACCTTC. Its protein is CASSEYVGQEEVGYTF.